Presented here are 18 T cell receptor beta chains from one specimen sequenced in a study of beta chain features in type 1 diabetes. As every portion of the isolated RNA was reverse transcribed, the sequencing read expressed TCRB transcripts. This table comes from immunoSEQ multiplex PCR, and its TCRdb copy is limited to in-frame clones, with some not included. This sample has hundreds of thousands of clones; around 16% occur once, and the top ten carry around 0.095%. The sequenced material came from naive CD4+ T cells from blood. The receptor set was obtained from a man aged 18 to 30 in good health.

The chain employs TRBV27 and TRBJ2-3, with D hard to call. In germline, CDR1 is MNHEY, CDR2 SMNVEV (reference sequence). The CDR3 sequence is 13 residues long. Trimming removed 3 bases at V and 5 bases at J, with 9 bases between. CDR3 loop: CASSLGFGDTQYF. DNA for the CDR3: TGTGCCAGCAGTTTGGGGTTCGGAGATACGCAGTATTTT.

The table lists this clone with a few counts. The chain carries TRBV2 and TRBJ2-1; perhaps TRBD2 as D (5 bases). Trimming removed 1 base from V and 4 bases from J, with 8 bases in between. The CDR3 runs 14 residues. Germline lookup yields CDR1 SNHLY and CDR2 FYNNEI. CDR3 bases: TGTGCCAGCAGTGAAGTGAAGCGGTACAATGAGCAGTTCTTC. Translated, it gives CASSEVKRYNEQFF.

This clone was seen more than once but under ten times. The chain has TRBV6-6 and TRBJ1-3; no firm D call. The CDR3 covers 14 residues. The germline V and J ends were trimmed by 6 bases and 0 bases, with 9 bases remaining between them. CDR1 is MNHNY and CDR2 is SVGAGI in the germline V gene (reference sequence). The CDR3 spells CASSPASSGNTIYF. DNA of the CDR3: TGTGCCAGCAGCCCCGCCAGCTCTGGAAACACCATATATTTT.

In this sample, this clone turned up a few times. The V gene is TRBV25-1, the J gene TRBJ2-1; the match to TRBD2 covers 10 bases. CDR3 size: 15 residues. Germline V gives CDR1 MGHDK, CDR2 SYGVNS. Germline trimming cut 5 bases from V and 5 bases from J; bases unmatched to any gene: 6. CDR3 DNA sequence: TGTGCCAGCAGTCCCCTACTAGCGGGGAACAATGAGCAGTTCTTC. This codes for CASSPLLAGNNEQFF.

This clone turned up a few times. The chain employs TRBV2 and TRBJ2-6; possibly TRBD1 for D (6 bases). This CDR3 region has 13 residues. Germline CDR1 reads SNHLY; CDR2 reads FYNNEI. Trimming left V 10 bases short and J 5 bases short, with 12 bases between. The CDR3 bases are TGTGCCATCCCACAGGGCTGGGCCAACGTCCTGACTTTC. It translates to CAIPQGWANVLTF.

This clone was picked up a small number of times. In DNA, the CDR3 is TGTGCCAGCAGCTTAAGGCCAGACACAGATACGCAGTATTTT. Translating it yields CASSLRPDTDTQYF. The chain carries TRBV7-3 and TRBJ2-3; D unresolved. Germline V gives CDR1 SGHTA, CDR2 FQGTGA. This CDR3 contains 14 residues. V lost 1 base to trimming and J lost 2 bases, with 7 bases between them.

This clone came up a few times. The V call is TRBV5-1, the J call TRBJ1-2; D remains ambiguous. Germline lookup yields CDR1 SGHRS and CDR2 YFSETQ. The V and J ends lost 4 bases and 4 bases respectively, with 8 bases between them. The CDR3 spans 12 residues. CDR3 region: CASSARLYGYTF. The DNA for the CDR3 is TGCGCCAGCAGCGCCCGTCTCTATGGCTACACCTTC.

This clone turned up a few times. The V gene is TRBV30, the J gene TRBJ1-2, with 7 bases aligning to TRBD1. The trim removed 1 base at V and 3 bases at J, leaving 8 bases unmatched. In germline, CDR1 is GTSNPN, CDR2 SVGIG (reference sequence). The CDR3 contains 15 residues. The CDR3 here is CAWSGLTGADYGYTF. As DNA, the CDR3 is TGTGCCTGGAGTGGGCTCACAGGGGCGGACTATGGCTACACCTTC.

This rearrangement joins TRBV4-1 to TRBJ2-1; 14 bases fit TRBD2. Germline CDR1 and CDR2: MGHRA and YSYEKL. V lost 4 bases, J lost 6 bases, and 8 bases stayed unmatched. The CDR3 consists of 17 residues. The CDR3 sequence is CASSRGLAGAGRNEQFF. CDR3 DNA sequence: TGCGCCAGCAGCCGGGGACTAGCGGGAGCGGGGCGCAATGAGCAGTTCTTC.

A few counts support this clone. The CDR3 bases are TGCGCCAGCAGCTTGGTACTAGCCAGCTCCTACAATGAGCAGTTCTTC. Translating gives CASSLVLASSYNEQFF. The genes are TRBV5-1 and TRBJ2-1; D possibly corresponds to TRBD2 (6 bases). There are 16 residues in the CDR3. Germline CDR1 SGHRS, CDR2 YFSETQ. With 0 bases removed from V and 0 bases from J, the gap between germline ends came to 10 bases.

This chain joins TRBV28 and TRBJ1-5, with 7 bases fitting TRBD1. With 9 bases clipped from V and 0 bases from J, the junction kept 11 bases outside the gene matches. Looked up from germline, CDR1 is MDHEN and CDR2 is SYDVKM. This CDR3 comprises 16 residues. The CDR3 sequence is CASQGQSFYSNQPQHF. The CDR3 coding sequence is TGTGCCAGTCAGGGACAGAGCTTTTATAGCAATCAGCCCCAGCATTTT.

The chain joins TRBV7-2 to TRBJ2-2, with 10 bases identical to TRBD2. From germline, CDR1 is SGHTA and CDR2 FQGNSA. The J segment lost 5 bases and the V segment lost 5 bases, leaving 5 bases of the junction unmatched. The CDR3 has 15 residues. CDR3 bases: TGTGCCAGCAGCCAACTAGCGGGGAGTACCGGGGAGCTGTTTTTT. Translation: CASSQLAGSTGELFF.

The chain links TRBV29-1 to TRBJ1-1; 8 bases map to TRBD1. The germline V gene has CDR1 SQVTM and CDR2 ANQGSEA. This CDR3 region has 14 residues. V gave up 7 bases and J gave up 0 bases; unmatched junction bases: 7. The CDR3 region is CSARQGNMNTEAFF. The CDR3 bases are TGCAGCGCTCGACAGGGGAATATGAACACTGAAGCTTTCTTT.

This clone was counted a few times. The chain is built from TRBV10-3 and TRBJ2-1, with 12 bases aligning to TRBD2. Trimming at V came to 6 bases and at J to 7 bases, leaving 7 bases not matched to a gene. The CDR3 has 15 amino acids. Germline V gene sequence: CDR1 ENHRY, CDR2 SYGVKD. CDR3 residues: CAIRNLAGGINEQFF. DNA for the CDR3: TGTGCCATCAGAAACCTAGCGGGAGGGATAAATGAGCAGTTCTTC.

In the case of this clone: Sequence at one end of the junction differs from germline and may be a read error. The chain has TRBV5-4 and TRBJ2-3, with a weak D call TRBD1 (5 bases). CDR3 length equals 15 residues. Germline V gene data show CDR1 as SGHNT and CDR2 as YYREEE (reference sequence). CDR3 bases: TGTGCCGGCAGCTTGGGGCTAGTCGGCACAGATACGCAGTATTTT. Protein product: CAGSLGLVGTDTQYF.

The chain joins TRBV2 to TRBJ2-2; unclear D gene. This CDR3 is 12 amino acids long. Trimming removed 6 bases from V and 3 bases from J, with 5 bases in between. Germline V gives CDR1 SNHLY, CDR2 FYNNEI. The CDR3 region is CASRGYTGELFF. In DNA, the CDR3 is TGTGCCAGCAGGGGATACACCGGGGAGCTGTTTTTT.

This clone was counted between two and nine times. This sequence joins TRBV21-1 and TRBJ2-1; the DNA was not compared with TRBD1, the D call given in the table. TRBV21-1 is a recognized pseudogene. The CDR3 length is 13 residues. The CDR3 nucleotides read TGTGCCAGCAGGGGACAGGGAGACGTTGAGCAGTTCTTC. Its translation is CASRGQGDVEQFF.

Only a few counts were recorded for this clone. The V call is TRBV7-9, the J call TRBJ2-5; D remains ambiguous. From germline, CDR1 is SEHNR and CDR2 FQNEAQ (reference sequence). There are 12 residues in the CDR3. V shed 2 bases and J shed 3 bases, with 4 bases lying between them. This chain's CDR3 is CASSLIKETQYF. The CDR3 coding sequence is TGTGCCAGCAGCTTAATTAAAGAGACCCAGTACTTC.